This T cell receptor beta chain appears in the sequencing data of a study of blood T cell repertoires in COVID-19. Study as a whole: There were acute and convalescent COVID-19 samples, and they came from the United States, Italy and Spain.

Authors' processing steps: Reference gene primer amplification gave nucleated cell count estimates. Profiled with immunoSEQ multiplex PCR; TCRdb holds only in-frame clones, not every one. That table furnishes V, J and clone size, whereas the DNA furnished D and trimming. Among 60,000 to 95,000 clones, around 90% were seen once, and the ten largest hold about a sixth. Trimming at V came to 6 bases and at J to 1 base, leaving 4 bases not matched to a gene. The CDR3 covers 14 residues. Germline CDR1 reads MNHEY; CDR2 reads SVGAGI. Sequenced input: peripheral blood. The receptor was isolated from a woman of 80 years or more with active or convalescent COVID-19. V and J are TRBV6-5 and TRBJ1-1, with 8 positions matching TRBD1. For the CDR3, the DNA is TGTGCCAGCAGCGCTGACAGGGGGAACACTGAAGCTTTCTTT. Amino acids: CASSADRGNTEAFF.